This TCR beta chain stems from a study of beta chain features in type 1 diabetes. Study information: Sorted cells, more than 95,000,000 in number, were examined across all samples.

A sort by CD45RO/CCR7/CD25/CD127/CD95/CD27 yielded CD4+ naive, central memory, regulatory and stem cell-like memory cells. The study's findings and limits: Insertions at VDJ junctions were less frequent in type 1 diabetes patients. These patients also deleted more nucleotides at the same junctions. Shorter TCRB CDR3s, moderately but significantly so, marked every one of the four CD4+ subsets in Type 1 diabetes patients. The naive, central memory and Treg TCRB repertoires showed an apparent similarity that was greater among patients than among healthy donors.

There are a few counts of this clone. As yet, its antigen is unknown. Expressed TCRB transcripts were sequenced because the isolated RNA had all been reverse transcribed beforehand. Here immunoSEQ multiplex PCR was the method, and the copy in TCRdb shows in-frame clones only, minus some. The sample includes hundreds of thousands of clones, about 15% of them seen just once. Germline values: CDR1 SGDLS, CDR2 YYNGEE. This CDR3 comprises 16 residues. Trimming removed 4 bases from V and 1 base from J; junction bases left unmatched: 7. Material for sequencing was naive CD4+ T cells from blood. The receptor's source is a man aged 18 to 29 with type 1 diabetes. The V gene is TRBV9, the J gene TRBJ2-2, with TRBD1 matching over 7 bases. The CDR3: CASSPPGTVNTGELFF. CDR3 nucleotides: TGTGCCAGCAGCCCCCCCGGGACAGTGAACACCGGGGAGCTGTTTTTT.